These T cell receptor beta chains were read from a single sample in a study of molecular identifiers for immune sequencing clone quantification. From the PCR reads, TCRdb called clonotypes with MiXCR, one entry per CDR3 protein. Of over 550,000 distinct CDR3 sequences listed, 25% were seen once; the top ten hold about 0.84%. The sample was naive CD8+ T cells from blood, with Jurkat cell RNA spiked in. All receptors come from a human donor in good health. Some libraries in this study had Jurkat cell RNA spiked in. The CDR3 runs from the conserved cysteine through the conserved F or W. D genes are given only for firm matches. Size is omitted from some rows. Given values are once, few, many or a class for expanded clones.

j_gene	len	abundance	v_gene	d_gene	CDR3aa	CDR3nt
TRBJ2-7	14	few	TRBV9	.	CASSVGRGVYEQYF	TGTGCCAGCAGCGTAGGCAGGGGGGTCTACGAGCAGTACTTC
TRBJ1-4	15	many	TRBV28	TRBD1	CASSLWQGVAEKLFF	TGTGCCAGCAGTTTGTGGCAGGGGGTTGCTGAAAAACTGTTTTTT
TRBJ2-3	19	few	TRBV6-1	TRBD2	CASSATINIAGGLTDTQYF	TGTGCCAGCAGTGCGACGATAAACATAGCGGGGGGCCTCACAGATACGCAGTATTTT
TRBJ2-2	17	many	TRBV29-1	.	CSVDDSRNGGYTGELFF	TGCAGCGTTGATGATTCCAGGAATGGCGGATACACCGGGGAGCTGTTTTTT
TRBJ1-1	16	many	TRBV4-2	.	CASSHVPDMMNTEAFF	TGTGCCAGCAGCCATGTACCCGACATGATGAACACTGAAGCTTTCTTT
TRBJ2-7	16	many	TRBV7-9	TRBD1	CASSPAGTGGTYEQYF	TGTGCCAGCAGCCCCGCCGGGACAGGGGGCACCTACGAGCAGTACTTC
TRBJ1-4	12	.	TRBV12-3/TRBV12-4	.	CASSSDGARLFF	TGTGCCAGCAGCTCGGACGGGGCAAGGCTGTTTTTT
TRBJ1-1	15	few	TRBV18	TRBD1	CASSPWPGQLNEAFF	TGTGCCAGCTCACCATGGCCGGGACAGCTAAATGAAGCTTTCTTT
TRBJ1-5	14	many	TRBV6-2/TRBV6-3	.	CASTWTGFAQPQHF	TGTGCCAGCACTTGGACGGGCTTTGCTCAGCCCCAGCATTTT
TRBJ1-5	14	many	TRBV28	.	CASSLFLSNQPQHF	TGTGCCAGCAGTTTATTTCTTAGCAATCAGCCCCAGCATTTT
TRBJ1-5	13	few	TRBV2	.	CASIVPPKQPQHF	TGTGCCAGCATAGTCCCCCCAAAACAGCCCCAGCATTTT
TRBJ1-5	15	.	TRBV12-3/TRBV12-4	TRBD1	CASSWTGMGSQPQHF	TGTGCCAGCAGTTGGACAGGGATGGGGAGTCAGCCCCAGCATTTT
TRBJ2-7	15	few	TRBV7-6	TRBD1	CASSGGQGIPYEQYF	TGTGCCAGCAGCGGGGGACAGGGTATCCCCTACGAGCAGTACTTC
TRBJ2-5	12	few	TRBV9	.	CASSVGGETQYF	TGTGCCAGCAGCGTAGGGGGTGAGACCCAGTACTTC
TRBJ2-7	13	few	TRBV7-2	.	CASRSASSYEQYF	TGTGCCAGCAGGTCGGCGAGCTCCTACGAGCAGTACTTC
TRBJ2-3	15	.	TRBV5-1	.	CASSWAGDVTDTQYF	TGCGCCAGCAGCTGGGCAGGGGATGTTACAGATACGCAGTATTTT
TRBJ1-1	16	once	TRBV5-8	.	CASCSQGGFEGNEAFF	TGTGCCAGCTGCAGCCAGGGTGGGTTTGAGGGCAATGAAGCTTTCTTT
TRBJ2-7	13	few	TRBV28	.	CASSVQSSYEQYF	TGTGCCAGCAGTGTACAGAGCTCCTACGAGCAGTACTTC
TRBJ2-7	13	many	TRBV15	.	CATSRSGYYEQYF	TGTGCCACCAGCAGATCAGGGTACTACGAGCAGTACTTC
TRBJ2-1	20	.	TRBV12-3/TRBV12-4	TRBD1	CASSYPDRVAGGWVGNEQFF	TGTGCCAGCAGTTACCCTGACAGGGTGGCTGGCGGGTGGGTGGGGAATGAGCAGTTCTTC
TRBJ2-7	11	many	TRBV19	.	CASSMGDEQYF	TGTGCCAGTAGTATGGGGGACGAGCAGTACTTC
TRBJ1-3	18	.	TRBV20-1	.	CSARGWDPTSTSRNTIYF	TGCAGTGCTAGAGGTTGGGACCCAACCAGTACGTCTAGAAACACCATATATTTT
TRBJ2-1	12	many	TRBV7-9	.	CASSLTFDEQFF	TGTGCCAGCAGCCTAACGTTCGATGAGCAGTTCTTC
TRBJ1-1	14	.	TRBV4-1	TRBD1	CASRDGTANTEAFF	TGCGCCAGCAGGGACGGGACAGCCAACACTGAAGCTTTCTTT
TRBJ1-1	13	.	TRBV6-5	.	CASSPNRVNEAFF	TGTGCCAGCAGCCCAAACAGGGTCAATGAAGCTTTCTTT